Sequencing of this T cell receptor beta chain was carried out in a study of T cell repertoires in cytomegalovirus infection. Study-level background: TCR beta signatures that were public indicated CMV infection and matching HLA type.

About this clonotype itself: Its antigen is still unknown.

TCRdb recomputed calls from the reads with MiXCR, one row per CDR3 protein. The sample includes around 530,000 distinct CDR3 sequences, roughly 29% seen only once; the top ten take about 12%. Study-wide points: In two of eight donors, the top clonotype was HLA-C-restricted CMV-specific. Summed frequency of public TCR beta families distinguished CMV carriers with the relevant HLA.

The CDR3 consists of 15 residues. The ends lost 6 bases at V and 8 bases at J; junction bases unmatched: 8. The germline gives CDR1 SQVTM, CDR2 ANQGSEA. The chain links TRBV29-1 to TRBJ2-1, with 15 bases fitting TRBD2. Source material: PBMCs. The TCR originated in a human donor in good health (CMV status not recorded). Some clones in this sample may be carry-over from other donors' samples. CDR3 protein: CSVAGLAGGGDEQFF. The CDR3, as DNA: TGCAGCGTGGCGGGACTAGCGGGAGGCGGCGATGAGCAGTTCTTC.